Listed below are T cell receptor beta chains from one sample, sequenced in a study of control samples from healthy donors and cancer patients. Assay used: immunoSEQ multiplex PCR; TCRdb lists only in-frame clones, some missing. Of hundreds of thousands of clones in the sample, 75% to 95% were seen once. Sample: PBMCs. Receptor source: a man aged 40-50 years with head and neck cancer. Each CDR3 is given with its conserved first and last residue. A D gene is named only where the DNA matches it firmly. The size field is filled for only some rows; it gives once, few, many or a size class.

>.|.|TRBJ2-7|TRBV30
CAHSFGVSYEQYF
TGTGCCCACTCATTCGGGGTCTCCTACGAGCAGTACTTC
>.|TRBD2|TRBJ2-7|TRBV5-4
CASSPWGGIHEQYF
TGTGCCAGCAGCCCGTGGGGGGGAATCCACGAGCAGTACTTC
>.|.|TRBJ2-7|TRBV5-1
CASSFGGGSSYEQYF
TGCGCCAGCAGCTTTGGAGGAGGATCATCCTACGAGCAGTACTTC
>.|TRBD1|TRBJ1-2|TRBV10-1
CASSEGTGGSDGYTF
TGCGCCAGCAGTGAGGGGACAGGGGGCTCTGATGGCTACACCTTC
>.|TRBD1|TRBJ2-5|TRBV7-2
CASSLEWRQGSETQYF
TGTGCCAGCAGCTTAGAATGGCGACAGGGCAGCGAGACCCAGTACTTC
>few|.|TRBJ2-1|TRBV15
CATSANTPNEQFF
TGTGCCACCAGCGCAAATACCCCCAATGAGCAGTTCTTC
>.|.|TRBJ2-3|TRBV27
CASSLSLFTDTQYF
TGTGCCAGCAGTTTATCGCTGTTCACAGATACGCAGTATTTT
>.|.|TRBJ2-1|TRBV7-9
CASSVPPGGTPLGEQFF
TGTGCCAGCAGCGTCCCCCCCGGCGGGACACCCCTCGGTGAGCAGTTCTTC
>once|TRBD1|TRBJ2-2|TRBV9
CASSVDGQGLGELFF
TGTGCCAGCAGCGTAGACGGACAGGGACTTGGGGAGCTGTTTTTT
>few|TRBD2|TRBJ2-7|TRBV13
CASSSRLASYEQYF
TGTGCCAGCAGCTCCCGACTAGCGTCCTACGAGCAGTACTTC
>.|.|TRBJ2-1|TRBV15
CATSRDPRNEQFF
TGTGCCACCAGCAGAGATCCAAGGAATGAGCAGTTCTTC
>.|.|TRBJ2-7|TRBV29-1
CSVGGGPGGQYF
TGCAGCGTTGGTGGGGGGCCCGGTGGGCAGTACTTC
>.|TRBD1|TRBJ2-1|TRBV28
CASSPPGQGIYNEQFF
TGTGCCAGCAGTCCGCCGGGACAGGGAATCTACAATGAGCAGTTCTTC
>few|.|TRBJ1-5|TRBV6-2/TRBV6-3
CASSYSPGGLGNQPQHF
TGTGCCAGCAGTTACTCCCCCGGAGGGTTGGGCAATCAGCCCCAGCATTTT
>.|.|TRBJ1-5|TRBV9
CASSVATGNNQPQHF
TGTGCCAGCAGCGTAGCTACAGGGAACAATCAGCCCCAGCATTTT
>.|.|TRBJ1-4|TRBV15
CATSSSGRNEKLFF
TGTGCCACCAGCAGTTCCGGACGCAATGAAAAACTGTTTTTT
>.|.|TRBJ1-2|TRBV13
CASSPNRAGYTF
TGTGCCAGCAGCCCCAACCGGGCTGGCTACACCTTC
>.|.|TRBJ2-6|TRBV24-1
CATSDLLPGSGANVLTF
TGTGCCACCAGTGATTTGTTGCCGGGCTCTGGGGCCAACGTCCTGACTTTC
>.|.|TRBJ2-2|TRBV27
CASSLQDRTGELFF
TGTGCCAGCAGTTTACAGGATCGGACCGGGGAGCTGTTTTTT
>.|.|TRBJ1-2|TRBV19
CASSIVRRNYGYTF
TGTGCCAGTAGTATAGTGAGAAGAAACTATGGCTACACCTTC
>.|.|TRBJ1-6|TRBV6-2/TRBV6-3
CASSSSTSPLHF
TGTGCCAGCAGTTCCTCTACATCACCCCTCCACTTT
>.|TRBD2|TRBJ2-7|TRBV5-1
CASTSSGGSYEQYF
TGCGCCAGCACCAGTAGCGGGGGGTCCTACGAGCAGTACTTC
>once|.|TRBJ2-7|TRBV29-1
CSVSGLPTNYEQYF
TGCAGCGTCTCGGGCCTGCCCACTAACTACGAGCAGTACTTC
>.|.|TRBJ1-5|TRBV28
CASSSLYSNQPQHF
TGTGCCAGCAGTTCCTTGTATAGCAATCAGCCCCAGCATTTT
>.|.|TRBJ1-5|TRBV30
CAWSLRDSNQPQHF
TGTGCCTGGTCCCTCCGGGACAGCAATCAGCCCCAGCATTTT
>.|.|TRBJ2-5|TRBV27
CASSTRGGDQETQYF
TGTGCCAGCAGTACCCGAGGGGGGGATCAAGAGACCCAGTACTTC
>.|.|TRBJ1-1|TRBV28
CASSLGTDVYEAFF
TGTGCCAGCAGTTTAGGGACGGATGTTTATGAAGCTTTCTTT
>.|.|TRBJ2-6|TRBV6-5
CASSPLPGANVLTF
TGTGCCAGCAGCCCCCTTCCTGGGGCCAACGTCCTGACTTTC
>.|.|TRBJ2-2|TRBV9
CASSVVDYPNTGELFF
TGTGCCAGCAGCGTAGTGGACTACCCGAACACCGGGGAGCTGTTTTTT
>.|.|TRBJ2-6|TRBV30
CAWSPPPHSPGANVLTF
TGTGCCTGGAGTCCCCCCCCTCACTCCCCTGGGGCCAACGTCCTGACTTTC
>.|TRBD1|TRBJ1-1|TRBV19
CASSIGQGTEAFF
TGTGCCAGTAGTATAGGACAGGGTACCGAAGCTTTCTTT
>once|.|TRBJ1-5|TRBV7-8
CASSLVGVGGNQPQHF
TGTGCCAGCAGCTTAGTGGGTGTGGGAGGCAATCAGCCCCAGCATTTT
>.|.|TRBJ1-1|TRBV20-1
CSASSGRARGDTEAFF
TGCAGTGCTAGTTCCGGGCGAGCCCGCGGGGACACTGAAGCTTTCTTT
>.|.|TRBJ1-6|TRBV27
CASSSQGASSPLHF
TGTGCCAGCAGTTCACAGGGAGCGTCTTCACCCCTCCACTTT
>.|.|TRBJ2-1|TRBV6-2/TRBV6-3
CASSYIQKPYNEQFF
TGTGCCAGCAGTTACATACAGAAACCTTACAATGAGCAGTTCTTC
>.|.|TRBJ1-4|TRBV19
CASRPPIGREKLFF
TGTGCCAGTAGACCGCCGATTGGAAGAGAAAAACTGTTTTTT
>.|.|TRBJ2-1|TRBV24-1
CATSTLGESSYNEQFF
TGTGCCACCAGCACCCTCGGGGAGAGCTCCTACAATGAGCAGTTCTTC
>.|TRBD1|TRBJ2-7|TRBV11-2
CASSLGTVSYEQYF
TGTGCCAGCAGCTTGGGGACAGTCTCCTACGAGCAGTACTTC
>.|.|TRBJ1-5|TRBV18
CASSPGDPNQPQHF
TGTGCCAGCTCACCAGGGGATCCAAATCAGCCCCAGCATTTT
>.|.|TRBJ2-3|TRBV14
CASSRMASTDTQYF
TGTGCCAGCAGCCGGATGGCCTCCACAGATACGCAGTATTTT
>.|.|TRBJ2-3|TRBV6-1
CASSEPGALTDTQYF
TGTGCCAGCAGTGAACCGGGCGCCCTGACAGATACGCAGTATTTT
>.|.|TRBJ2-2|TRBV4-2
CASSLGISASNTGELFF
TGTGCCAGCAGCCTCGGGATTTCGGCCTCGAACACCGGGGAGCTGTTTTTT
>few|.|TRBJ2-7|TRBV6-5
CASSLREGGTYEQYF
TGTGCCAGCAGTCTCAGGGAGGGGGGAACCTACGAGCAGTACTTC
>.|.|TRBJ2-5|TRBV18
CASSPPGGKQETQYF
TGTGCCAGCTCACCACCCGGCGGAAAACAAGAGACCCAGTACTTC
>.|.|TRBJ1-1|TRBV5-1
CASSLSGEWGTEAFF
TGCGCCAGCAGCTTGTCTGGGGAGTGGGGCACTGAAGCTTTCTTT
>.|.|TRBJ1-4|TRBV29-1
CSVGNRAATNEKLFF
TGCAGCGTTGGAAACAGGGCAGCAACTAATGAAAAACTGTTTTTT
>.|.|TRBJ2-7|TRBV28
CASSLISGSPAYEQYF
TGTGCCAGCAGTTTAATCTCTGGGTCGCCAGCCTACGAGCAGTACTTC
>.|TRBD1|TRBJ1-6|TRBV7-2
CASSRGQPNSPLHF
TGTGCCAGCAGCCGGGGACAGCCTAATTCACCCCTCCACTTT
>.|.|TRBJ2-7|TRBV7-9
CASSHSDLTYEQYF
TGTGCCAGCAGCCACTCGGACCTAACCTACGAGCAGTACTTC
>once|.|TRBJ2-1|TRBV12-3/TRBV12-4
CASRLTIGYEQFF
TGTGCCAGCAGGCTCACGATCGGATATGAGCAGTTCTTC
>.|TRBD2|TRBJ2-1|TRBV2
CASSARGGVSNEQFF
TGTGCCAGCAGTGCTCGGGGGGGTGTTAGTAATGAGCAGTTCTTC
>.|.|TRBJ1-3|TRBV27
CASSFTGNSGNTIYF
TGTGCCAGCAGTTTTACAGGCAACTCTGGAAACACCATATATTTT
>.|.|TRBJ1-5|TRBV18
CASSRGNDNQPQHF
TGTGCCAGCTCAAGGGGTAACGACAATCAGCCCCAGCATTTT